The T cell receptor (beta chain) under discussion was sequenced for a study of metastatic and nonmetastatic thyroid tumors. Nobody among the patients had been given any treatment before thyroid surgery. From the PCR reads, TCRdb re-called clones with MiXCR. Seen here are 4,000 to 5,000 clones, 25% to 30% observed once, and the top ten hold 15% to 20%. V gave up 8 bases and J gave up 8 bases, with 19 bases separating them. Germline V lookup: CDR1 LNHDA, CDR2 SQIVND (reference sequence). The CDR3 length is 13 residues. This clone was counted ten times or more. The receptor was derived from a male donor with papillary thyroid cancer or a benign thyroid nodule (not recorded which). Some clones in this sample may be carry-over from other donors' samples. Sequencing was carried out using adjacent normal tissue. This rearrangement joins TRBV19 to TRBJ2-7; the D gene is possibly TRBD1 (6 bases). The CDR3 DNA reads as TGTGCCAGTGGTTACCAGGGGAATGACAAGCAGTACTTC. Translated: CASGYQGNDKQYF.